Following are 14 T cell receptor beta chains from one sample sequenced in a study of T cells in Graves' hyperthyroidism and ophthalmopathy. From RNA transcripts, TCR beta CDR3 regions were amplified. HTBI primers were used for first-round RT-PCR of the TCR CDR3. TCRdb re-called the multiplex PCR reads with MiXCR, one entry per CDR3 protein. In the table there are more than 350,000 distinct CDR3 sequences, around 15% of which are singletons. The material sequenced was blood. Receptors were obtained from a woman in her sixties with Graves' ophthalmopathy.

This clonotype appeared many times. The V gene is TRBV20-1, the J gene TRBJ2-7; tentatively, D is TRBD1 (6 bases). The germline CDR1 and CDR2 sequences are DFQATT and SNEGSKA (reference sequence). V lost 6 bases and J 3 bases, leaving 21 bases between the germline ends. The CDR3 is 15 amino acids. The CDR3 region is CSAADGRGRYYEQYF. DNA of the CDR3: TGCAGTGCCGCGGACGGCAGGGGCCGATACTACGAGCAGTACTTC.

This clonotype was counted many times. This chain connects TRBV3-1 to TRBJ2-5, with 11 nucleotides matching TRBD2. Looked up from germline, CDR1 is LGHDT and CDR2 is YNNKEL (reference sequence). There are 17 residues in the CDR3. V lost 0 bases, J lost 5 bases, and 8 bases stayed unmatched. CDR3 sequence (DNA): TGTGCCAGCAGCCAAGAACTAGCGGGGGCCTCCCGTGAGACCCAGTACTTC. Translating it yields CASSQELAGASRETQYF.

The chain couples TRBV29-1 to TRBJ1-2; D is possibly TRBD1 (6 bases). Germline V gene data show CDR1 as SQVTM and CDR2 as ANQGSEA. Trimming removed 6 bases at V and 10 bases at J, with 18 bases between. This CDR3 is 12 amino acids long. CDR3 nucleotide sequence: TGCAGCGTCTATACAGGGACCATTGACTACACCTTC. This encodes CSVYTGTIDYTF.

This clonotype was seen ten or more times. This chain links TRBV12-3 or TRBV12-4 with TRBJ2-7; the match to TRBD2 covers 8 bases. The CDR3 extends over 15 amino acids. J gave up 1 base and V 3 bases, and 5 bases lay outside the gene matches. The CDR3 loop is CASSFYSGMSYEQYF. The CDR3 DNA is TGTGCCAGCAGTTTCTATAGCGGGATGTCCTACGAGCAGTACTTC.

This clonotype was detected many times. The rearrangement links TRBV30 to TRBJ1-6; D uncertain. The CDR3 contains 13 residues. The germline gives CDR1 GTSNPN, CDR2 SVGIG (reference sequence). Trimming shortened V by 4 bases and J by 4 bases, and 8 bases separated the two germline ends. CDR3 protein: CAWIGGYNSPLHF. The CDR3 DNA reads TGTGCCTGGATTGGAGGGTATAATTCACCCCTCCACTTT.

There are many counts of this clonotype. V usage is TRBV6-1 and J usage is TRBJ2-7, with 7 bases that match TRBD1. The length of the CDR3 is 15 residues. Germline CDR1 is MNHNS and CDR2 is SASEGT. After removal of 2 bases from V and 5 bases from J, the junction contained 9 bases not matched to a gene. As DNA, the CDR3 is TGTGCCAGCAGTGAACCCTCGCGAGGGGGCCACGAGCAGTACTTC. It specifies CASSEPSRGGHEQYF.

This clonotype was counted ten times or more. This rearrangement joins TRBV28 to TRBJ2-5; 9 positions agree with TRBD1. Looked up from germline, CDR1 is MDHEN and CDR2 is SYDVKM. After removal of 9 bases from V and 4 bases from J, the junction contained 9 bases not matched to a gene. This CDR3 has 14 amino acids. The CDR3 DNA reads as TGTGCCAGTTCCGACAGGGGGAGGGCAGAGACCCAGTACTTC. This translates into CASSDRGRAETQYF.

This clonotype was counted at least ten times. The chain links TRBV11-2 to TRBJ2-1; TRBD2 matches at 8 bases. Losses at the gene ends were 6 bases for V and 0 bases for J; bases not matched to a gene: 4. The CDR3 is 15 residues long. CDR1 and CDR2 (germline): SGHAT, FQNNGV. CDR3 sequence (DNA): TGTGCCAGCAGGGCTACTAGCGGCTCCTACAATGAGCAGTTCTTC. Translated, it gives CASRATSGSYNEQFF.

This clonotype was observed many times. The chain couples TRBV2 to TRBJ2-5; no clear D. This CDR3 has 12 residues. CDR1 and CDR2 from the germline V gene are SNHLY and FYNNEI. Trimming stripped 1 base from V and 4 bases from J, with 4 bases between. The CDR3 reads CASSEVIETQYF. The DNA of the CDR3 is TGTGCCAGCAGTGAAGTGATAGAGACCCAGTACTTC.

As regards this clonotype: At one of its ends the junction is not consistent with the germline gene, which may arise from a read error. V gene TRBV7-9 combines with J gene TRBJ2-4, with 8 bases matching TRBD1. From germline, CDR1 is SEHNR and CDR2 FQNEAQ (reference sequence). The CDR3 has 17 residues. CDR3 nucleotide sequence: TGTGCCAGCAGCTTAGCGGCAGGGGGCGCTGCCAAAAGCATTCAGTACTTC. Residues: CASSLAAGGAAKSIQYF.

This clonotype was counted ten times or more. This rearrangement joins TRBV7-2 to TRBJ2-1; 7 bases fit TRBD1. There are 14 residues in the CDR3. Trimming took 8 bases from V and 7 from J; bases not matched to a gene: 11. Germline V gives CDR1 SGHTA, CDR2 FQGNSA. The CDR3, as DNA: TGTGCCAGCGGAACTCGGACAGGAAGGAATGAGCAGTTCTTC. This translates into CASGTRTGRNEQFF. The full variable domain, rest sourced from reference TRBV7-2 and TRBJ2-1, is GAGVSQSPSNKVTEKGKDVELRCDPISGHTALYWYRQSLGQGLEFLIYFQGNSAPDKSGLPSDRFSAERTGGSVSTLTIQRTQQEDSAVYLCASGTRTGRNEQFFGPGTRLTVL.

This clonotype was counted at least ten times. The rearrangement joins TRBV6-1 to TRBJ2-7, with 8 bases identical to TRBD1. The junction had 5 bases not matched to a gene; V was cut back by 7 bases and J by 0 bases. Germline V gene lookup returns CDR1 MNHNS and CDR2 SASEGT. The CDR3 runs 14 residues. CDR3 nucleotides: TGTGCCAGCAAACTGGACAGGGCCTCCTACGAGCAGTACTTC. Its protein product is CASKLDRASYEQYF.

Regarding this clonotype: Germline is not matched at one junction end, which may reflect a read error. The chain couples TRBV20-1 to TRBJ2-5; weak D call: TRBD2 (5 bases). Germline V gene sequence: CDR1 DFQATT, CDR2 SNEGSKA (reference sequence). There are 14 residues in the CDR3. DNA of the CDR3: TGCAATGCTAGGGAACTAGTACCGGGAGAGACCCAGTACTTC. Residues: CNARELVPGETQYF.

This clonotype was seen a single time. V usage is TRBV25-1 and J usage is TRBJ1-1; a weak D match, TRBD1 (5 bases). Trimming pared 5 bases from V and 11 bases from J, leaving 15 bases between. The CDR3 has 12 residues. In germline, CDR1 is MGHDK, CDR2 SYGVNS. The CDR3 is CASSKGQRAAFF. The CDR3, as DNA: TGTGCCAGCAGTAAGGGGCAGCGAGCGGCTTTCTTT.